This TCR beta chain is from a study of STAT5B mutations in CD4+ large granular lymphocyte leukemia. The protocol was immunoSEQ multiplex PCR, while the TCRdb copy is restricted to in-frame clones and leaves out a portion. The sample has fewer than 35,000 clones, around 88% seen once; the top ten hold more than 0.75%. Sample: CD4+ T cells from blood buffy coats. This clonotype originated in a human donor in good health.

CDR3 sequence reads: CASSPGLARNEQFF. CDR3 nucleotide sequence: TGTGCCAGCAGCCCTGGACTAGCCCGGAATGAGCAGTTCTTC. This chain joins TRBV7-9 and TRBJ2-1; 8 bases are a match to TRBD2. With 5 bases clipped from V and 7 bases from J, the junction kept 7 bases outside the gene matches. The CDR3 sequence is 14 residues long. Germline values: CDR1 SEHNR, CDR2 FQNEAQ (reference sequence).